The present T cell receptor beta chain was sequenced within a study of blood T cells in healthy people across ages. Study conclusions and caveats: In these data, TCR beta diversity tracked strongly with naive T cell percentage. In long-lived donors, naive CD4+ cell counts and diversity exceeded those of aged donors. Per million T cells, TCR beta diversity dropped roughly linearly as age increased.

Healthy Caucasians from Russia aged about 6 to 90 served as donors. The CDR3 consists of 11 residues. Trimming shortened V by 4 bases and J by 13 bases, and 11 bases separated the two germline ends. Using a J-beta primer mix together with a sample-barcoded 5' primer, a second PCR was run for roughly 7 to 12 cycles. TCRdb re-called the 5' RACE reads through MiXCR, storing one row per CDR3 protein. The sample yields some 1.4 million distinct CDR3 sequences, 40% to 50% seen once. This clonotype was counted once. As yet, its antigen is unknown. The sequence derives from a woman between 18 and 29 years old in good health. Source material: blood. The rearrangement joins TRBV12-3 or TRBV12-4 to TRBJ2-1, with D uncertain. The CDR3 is CASSYKETQFF. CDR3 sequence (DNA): TGTGCCAGCAGTTATAAAGAGACCCAGTTCTTC.